This T cell receptor (beta chain) was found in a study of human T cells and chemical hapten exposure. This clonotype was picked up many times. TCRdb re-analysed the RACE reads in MiXCR, keeping a single row per CDR3 protein. The profile covers under 50,000 distinct CDR3 sequences, with 9% to 9.5% appearing a single time and approximately 25% taken by the ten largest. The J segment lost 6 bases and the V segment lost 5 bases, leaving 2 bases of the junction unmatched. Germline V lookup: CDR1 SGHRS, CDR2 YFSETQ. The CDR3 runs 13 residues. Time point: patch test 3, about 24 weeks after DPC sensitization. The treatment denotes: therapeutic diphenylcyclopropenone sensitization with weekly scalp DPC. Sequencing started from total RNA isolated from unfractionated whole blood.

The gene calls are TRBV5-1 and TRBJ2-3; 11 positions agree with TRBD2. This specimen was whole blood, taken in connection with sensitization to the hapten diphenylcyclopropenone (DPC). This clonotype was sampled from a man between 50 and 59 years old with alopecia areata. Some clones in this sample may be carry-over from other donors' samples. The chain's CDR3 is CASRRTSGDTQYF. The CDR3 DNA reads TGCGCCAGCAGAAGGACTAGCGGGGATACGCAGTATTTT.